The clone carrying this T cell receptor beta chain appeared many times. Its target is unknown. The sample comes from a study of T-cell reconstitution after alpha-beta-depleted transplantation in children. Overall study findings and caveats: The authors attributed T-cell counts and diversity one year after transplant mostly to newly produced T cells. Reportedly, roughly two months post-transplant, alpha-beta T cells arose from several hundred expanded graft clones.

The CDR3 contains 14 residues. V lost 5 bases and J 3 bases, leaving 12 bases between the germline ends. In germline, CDR1 is SGHRS, CDR2 YFSETQ. Unique molecular identifiers were incorporated into the prepared TCRbeta library. Each CDR3 protein gets one entry after TCRdb re-called the PCR reads with MiXCR. The data show about 170,000 distinct CDR3 sequences, with roughly 11% seen just once and roughly 13% held by the top ten. The source material was PBMCs, sampled before TCRalphabeta/CD19-depleted stem cell transplant. The chain couples TRBV5-1 to TRBJ1-5; D unresolved. The clonotype comes from a boy between 2 and 15 years old with acute myeloid leukemia, due to receive a stem cell transplant. CDR3 sequence: CASSPVPSNQPQHF. In DNA, the CDR3 is TGCGCCAGCAGTCCCGTTCCCTCCAATCAGCCCCAGCATTTT.